These 10 T cell receptor beta chains share one sample of origin, sequenced in a study of T cells after yellow fever vaccination. Each CDR3 protein gets one entry after TCRdb re-called the 5' RACE reads with MiXCR. The repertoire has roughly 310,000 distinct CDR3 sequences, over 8% of them found once; the top ten carry roughly 18%. The specimen was PBMCs, collected on the day of the first yellow fever vaccination. All receptors come from a man aged 18 to 29 who received the YFV17D yellow fever vaccine.

This clonotype has just a few counts. V usage is TRBV5-5 and J usage is TRBJ2-3, with TRBD2 matching over 8 bases. CDR3 length: 15 residues. Unmatched junction bases numbered 6, after V lost 4 bases and J lost 2 bases. The germline V gene has CDR1 SGHKS and CDR2 YYEKEE (reference sequence). This CDR3 is CASSPGRGVTDTQYF. DNA for the CDR3: TGTGCCAGCAGCCCCGGGCGGGGGGTCACAGATACGCAGTATTTT.

This clonotype was picked up a small number of times. The rearrangement joins TRBV5-1 to TRBJ2-3; a weak D match, TRBD1 (7 bases). The germline V gene encodes CDR1 SGHRS and CDR2 YFSETQ. This CDR3 spans 15 amino acids. Deletions cut 0 bases from V and 7 bases from J, with 15 bases between. The CDR3: CASSLAAGGRYTQYF. In nucleotides, the CDR3 is TGCGCCAGCAGCTTGGCCGCAGGGGGGAGATATACGCAGTATTTT.

The chain combines TRBV12-3 or TRBV12-4 with TRBJ2-3, with D unresolved. V lost 6 bases, J lost 2 bases, and 15 bases lay in between. This CDR3 spans 15 amino acids. DNA for the CDR3: TGTGCCAGCAGCAACGCCGAGACCCTCACAGATACGCAGTATTTT. It codes for CASSNAETLTDTQYF.

This clonotype was detected ten times or more. The chain is built from TRBV12-3 or TRBV12-4 and TRBJ2-2; no clear D. The V end lost 4 bases, the J end lost 5 bases, and 5 bases lay between the germline ends. The CDR3 extends over 12 amino acids. In DNA form, the CDR3 reads TGTGCCAGCAGTTCTGGTACCGGGGAGCTGTTTTTT. This encodes CASSSGTGELFF.

This clonotype was recorded at least ten times. The chain combines TRBV4-1 with TRBJ2-3; D uncertain. Germline CDR1 reads MGHRA; CDR2 reads YSYEKL. The V end was cut by 1 base, the J end by 0 bases, with 11 bases between. The CDR3 is 16 amino acids. In DNA form, the CDR3 reads TGCGCCAGCAGCCAAGTCAACCTAGTGAGCACAGATACGCAGTATTTT. This sequence encodes CASSQVNLVSTDTQYF.

The chain has TRBV4-1 and TRBJ1-5; 8 bases map to TRBD1. After removal of 5 bases from V and 5 bases from J, the junction contained 8 bases not matched to a gene. The germline gives CDR1 MGHRA, CDR2 YSYEKL. CDR3 length: 15 amino acids. CDR3 sequence reads: CASSVNRGTYQPQHF. The CDR3, as DNA: TGCGCCAGCAGCGTCAACAGGGGGACCTATCAGCCCCAGCATTTT.

The rearrangement links TRBV7-9 to TRBJ1-5; D might be TRBD1 (5 bases). Trimming pared 2 bases from V and 8 bases from J, leaving 10 bases between. CDR3 length: 13 amino acids. Germline loops: CDR1 SEHNR, CDR2 FQNEAQ (reference sequence). The CDR3 coding sequence is TGTGCCAGCAGCTTAAGTGCCAGGGAGCCCCAGCATTTT. It is translated as CASSLSAREPQHF.

This clonotype was seen a handful of times. The chain recombines TRBV7-6 with TRBJ1-1; D is ambiguous. Deletions cut 5 bases from V and 4 bases from J, with 17 bases between. The CDR3 totals 15 residues. Germline lookup yields CDR1 SGHVS and CDR2 FNYEAQ. The DNA of the CDR3 is TGTGCCAGCAGCACCCTGTCCCCTTCGGGCACTGAAGCTTTCTTT. Translating it yields CASSTLSPSGTEAFF.

The rearrangement uses TRBV3-1 and TRBJ2-3, with D maybe TRBD1 (5 bases). The CDR3 is 13 residues long. Germline-derived CDR1 and CDR2 are LGHDT and YNNKEL (reference sequence). V was cut by 5 bases and J by 5 bases, with 11 bases left in between. In nucleotides, the CDR3 is TGTGCCAGCAGCTCAGGGAATGGAGATACGCAGTATTTT. This gives the protein CASSSGNGDTQYF.

The CDR3 DNA follows: TGTGCCAGCCAGAACGACAGGGACTCCTCCTACGAGCAGTACTTC. Protein sequence: CASQNDRDSSYEQYF. V gene TRBV7-9 combines with J gene TRBJ2-7, with D perhaps TRBD1 (7 bases). Trimming removed 8 bases at V and 0 bases at J, with 17 bases between. This CDR3 comprises 15 residues. Germline V gene sequence: CDR1 SEHNR, CDR2 FQNEAQ (reference sequence).